Following are 9 T cell receptor beta chains from one sample sequenced in a study of CD8 T cells in ankylosing spondylitis. The study's findings and limits: Apparently characteristic of ankylosing spondylitis blood was a TCR beta motif (eight highly homologous variants).

One entry per CDR3 protein results from TCRdb running MiXCR on the 5' RACE reads. Among around 770,000 distinct CDR3 sequences listed, about 11% were seen once. Their specific antigens are unknown. The sequencing input was blood, either unsorted or a sorted T cell fraction (not recorded which). All receptors derive from a male donor with ankylosing spondylitis.

This chain connects TRBV11-3 to TRBJ2-7; D is unresolved. This CDR3 has 14 residues. V lost 2 bases, J lost 0 bases, and 8 bases lay in between. Germline loops: CDR1 SGHNT, CDR2 YENEEA. CDR3 protein: CASSLNPTSYEQYF. The CDR3 DNA reads as TGTGCCAGCAGCTTAAATCCGACCTCCTACGAGCAGTACTTC.

The genes are TRBV12-3 or TRBV12-4 and TRBJ2-2, with 10 bases fitting TRBD1. The V and J ends lost 5 bases and 3 bases, in that order; junction bases with no gene match: 9. The CDR3 contains 17 residues. CDR3 residues: CASSVLGTGEDTGELFF. The CDR3 nucleotides are TGTGCCAGCAGTGTGTTGGGGACAGGGGAGGACACCGGGGAGCTGTTTTTT.

J is TRBJ2-2 and V is TRBV7-6, with a possible D match to TRBD1 (5 bases). Germline CDR1 reads SGHVS; CDR2 reads FNYEAQ. Between the trimmed V and J ends, which lost 5 bases and 4 bases, there was a span of 17 bases. This CDR3 is built from 16 residues. The DNA of the CDR3 is TGTGCCAGCAGCACGAGACCCACAGGCACCACCGGGGAGCTGTTTTTT. It translates to CASSTRPTGTTGELFF.

The CDR3: CASSPVSRVRTEAFF. The CDR3 DNA reads as TGTGCCAGCAGCCCTGTCTCCAGGGTTCGCACTGAAGCTTTCTTT. The rearrangement joins TRBV4-2 to TRBJ1-1; the D gene is possibly TRBD1 (5 bases). V lost 4 bases and J lost 4, with 16 bases in between. Per the germline V gene, CDR1 is LGHNA and CDR2 is YNFKEQ. This CDR3 is built from 15 residues.

Here the CDR3 reads CASSPGIPSGNTIYF. The DNA for the CDR3 is TGTGCCAGCAGCCCGGGTATTCCGTCTGGAAACACCATATATTTT. This chain connects TRBV5-5 to TRBJ1-3; D call uncertain. V lost 4 bases and J 1 base, leaving 12 bases between the germline ends. This CDR3 is 15 amino acids long. CDR1 SGHKS and CDR2 YYEKEE come from the germline V gene (reference sequence).

This clonotype was picked up a small number of times. The J gene is TRBJ1-1, the V gene TRBV20-1; D might be TRBD1 (5 bases). This CDR3 is built from 13 residues. V was clipped by 5 bases and J by 2 bases, with 12 bases between them. The V gene's germline CDR1 is DFQATT and CDR2 SNEGSKA (reference sequence). Here the CDR3 DNA reads TGCAGTGCTCGTCACAGGACTAACACTGAAGCTTTCTTT. This gives the protein CSARHRTNTEAFF.

The rearrangement links TRBV7-2 to TRBJ2-2, with 7 nucleotides matching TRBD2. V shed 5 bases, J shed 1 base, and the junction held 7 bases outside the gene matches. From germline, CDR1 is SGHTA and CDR2 FQGNSA. The length of the CDR3 is 16 residues. CDR3 nucleotides: TGTGCCAGCAGCCTCACTAGCGTACAGAACACCGGGGAGCTGTTTTTT. Its protein product is CASSLTSVQNTGELFF. Full variable domain (rest looked up from reference TRBV7-2 and TRBJ2-2): GAGVSQSPSNKVTEKGKDVELRCDPISGHTALYWYRQSLGQGLEFLIYFQGNSAPDKSGLPSDRFSAERTGGSVSTLTIQRTQQEDSAVYLCASSLTSVQNTGELFFGEGSRLTVL.

This rearrangement joins TRBV20-1 to TRBJ2-1; no definite D call. Germline V gene lookup returns CDR1 DFQATT and CDR2 SNEGSKA (reference sequence). Trimming pared 3 bases from V and 1 base from J, leaving 7 bases between. This CDR3 contains 13 residues. CDR3 sequence reads: CSARQPSYNEQFF. CDR3 bases: TGCAGTGCTAGGCAGCCGTCCTACAATGAGCAGTTCTTC.

This clonotype was seen a handful of times. The chain carries TRBV6-5 and TRBJ2-7, with a weak D call TRBD1 (6 bases). Germline-derived CDR1 and CDR2 are MNHEY and SVGAGI. With 6 bases removed from V and 5 bases from J, the gap between germline ends came to 17 bases. The CDR3 length is 14 residues. CDR3 protein: CASSLQGNWDEQYF. The CDR3, as DNA: TGTGCCAGCAGCTTACAGGGAAATTGGGACGAGCAGTACTTC.